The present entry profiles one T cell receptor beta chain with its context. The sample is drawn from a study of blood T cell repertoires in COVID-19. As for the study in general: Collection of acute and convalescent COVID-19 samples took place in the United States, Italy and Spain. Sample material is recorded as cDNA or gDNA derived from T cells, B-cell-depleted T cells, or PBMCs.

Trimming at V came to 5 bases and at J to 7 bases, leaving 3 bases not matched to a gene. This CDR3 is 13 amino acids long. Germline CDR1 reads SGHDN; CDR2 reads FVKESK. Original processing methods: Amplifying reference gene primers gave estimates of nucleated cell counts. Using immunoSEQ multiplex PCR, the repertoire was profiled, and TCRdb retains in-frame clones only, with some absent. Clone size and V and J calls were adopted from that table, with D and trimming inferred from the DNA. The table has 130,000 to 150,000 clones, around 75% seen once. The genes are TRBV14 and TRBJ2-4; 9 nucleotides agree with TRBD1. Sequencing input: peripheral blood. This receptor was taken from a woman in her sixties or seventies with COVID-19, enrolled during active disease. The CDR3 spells CASSLQGANIQYF. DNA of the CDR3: TGTGCCAGCAGCTTACAGGGGGCGAACATTCAGTACTTC. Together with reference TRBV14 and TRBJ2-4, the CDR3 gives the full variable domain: EAGVTQFPSHSVIEKGQTVTLRCDPISGHDNLYWYRRVMGKEIKFLLHFVKESKQDESGMPNNRFLAERTGGTYSTLKVQPAELEDSGVYFCASSLQGANIQYFGAGTRLSVL.